The 5 T cell receptor beta chains given below trace back to one sample, sequenced in a study of T-cell reconstitution after alpha-beta-depleted transplantation in children. This sample's TCRbeta library carried unique molecular identifier barcodes. TCRdb analysed the PCR reads with MiXCR anew, one entry per CDR3 protein. Here the sample spans some 490,000 distinct CDR3 sequences, roughly an eighth being singletons. Sequenced material: PBMCs from the stem cell graft donor, taken from the stem cell graft. The receptors here all came from a human donor who donated a stem cell graft to a child with combined immunodeficiency.

This clonotype has only a few counts. V usage is TRBV24-1 and J usage is TRBJ2-5; the D gene is possibly TRBD2 (6 bases). V lost 4 bases, J lost 1 base, and 12 bases lay in between. The CDR3 spans 15 residues. The V gene's germline CDR1 is KGHDR and CDR2 SFDVKD. CDR3 sequence reads: CATSDRWDFQETQYF. CDR3 sequence (DNA): TGTGCCACCAGTGACCGCTGGGACTTCCAAGAGACCCAGTACTTC.

The chain links TRBV29-1 to TRBJ2-3, with 7 positions matching TRBD1. From germline, CDR1 is SQVTM and CDR2 ANQGSEA. V lost 1 base to trimming and J lost 1 base; unmatched junction nucleotides: 2. There are 14 residues in the CDR3. The CDR3 spells CSVEGDSGTDTQYF. Written as DNA, the CDR3 is TGCAGCGTTGAAGGGGACAGTGGCACAGATACGCAGTATTTT.

This clonotype was seen ten or more times. The genes are TRBV7-9 and TRBJ2-3, with D tentatively TRBD2 (6 bases). The V and J ends lost 4 bases and 1 base respectively, with 9 bases between them. The V gene's germline CDR1 is SEHNR and CDR2 FQNEAQ (reference sequence). The CDR3 runs 14 residues. The CDR3 coding sequence is TGTGCCAGCAGCTCCGGCGGGGGCACAGATACGCAGTATTTT. This translates into CASSSGGGTDTQYF.

This clonotype came up a few times. The V call is TRBV7-9, the J call TRBJ2-3, with TRBD2 matching 10 bases. Trimming removed 5 bases from V and 6 bases from J; junction bases left unmatched: 11. Germline V gives CDR1 SEHNR, CDR2 FQNEAQ (reference sequence). CDR3 length: 16 amino acids. Written as DNA, the CDR3 is TGTGCCAGCAGCCGGTCGGCTAGCGGGAGTGGCGATACGCAGTATTTT. Its translation is CASSRSASGSGDTQYF.

This clonotype has a handful of counts. The rearrangement joins TRBV12-3 or TRBV12-4 to TRBJ2-5; D uncertain. Trimming removed 2 bases at V and 1 base at J, with 11 bases between. The CDR3 loop spans 15 amino acids. In nucleotides, the CDR3 is TGTGCCAGCAGTTTATTCAGGAAAACCCAAGAGACCCAGTACTTC. Translated, it gives CASSLFRKTQETQYF.